This T cell receptor beta chain was retrieved from a study of T-cell reconstitution after alpha-beta-depleted transplantation in children. Germline V gene lookup returns CDR1 KGHSH and CDR2 LQKENI. The CDR3 loop spans 20 amino acids. The V and J ends lost 0 bases and 0 bases, in that order; junction bases with no gene match: 9. Unique molecular identifiers were incorporated when the TCRbeta library was constructed. Each CDR3 protein gets one entry after TCRdb re-called the PCR reads with MiXCR. The top ten clones hold 2.4% of a sample with 450,000 to 600,000 distinct CDR3 sequences, approximately 29% of them seen once.

The chain combines TRBV18 with TRBJ2-6; 9 positions agree with TRBD1. The specimen comprised PBMCs from the stem cell graft donor, sampled from the stem cell graft. The source of this sequence is a human donor who donated a stem cell graft to a child with aplastic anemia. The CDR3 coding sequence is TGTGCCAGCTCACCACCACAGGGGGCTGTCCCCCTCTCTGGGGCCAACGTCCTGACTTTC. This sequence encodes CASSPPQGAVPLSGANVLTF.